The 26 T cell receptor beta chains below were found in one sample sequenced in a study of shared clonotypes between healthy human individuals. The assay was immunoSEQ multiplex PCR, and TCRdb's table has in-frame clones only and misses some. The sample shows about 490,000 clones, roughly four fifths of them seen only once. Sequenced material: PBMCs. All receptors come from a woman aged 40 to 50 in good health. Some clones in this sample may be carry-over from other donors' samples.

This sequence joins TRBV29-1 and TRBJ2-2; D is uncertain. The V gene lost 4 bases and the J gene lost 6 bases, with 9 bases spanning the gap. This CDR3 is 12 amino acids long. Germline V lookup: CDR1 SQVTM, CDR2 ANQGSEA. Here the CDR3 DNA reads TGCAGCGTTGGCCCCAGCGCCGGGGAGCTGTTTTTT. As protein: CSVGPSAGELFF.

This clone was observed a handful of times. The rearrangement uses TRBV10-2 and TRBJ1-5; possible D gene TRBD1, 6 bases. This CDR3 is built from 14 residues. V lost 1 base and J 6 bases, leaving 10 bases between the germline ends. Germline V lookup: CDR1 WSHSY, CDR2 SAAADI. In DNA form, the CDR3 reads TGCGCCAGCAGTGAGTACAGGGAAATTCAGCCCCAGCATTTT. Its protein product is CASSEYREIQPQHF.

V usage is TRBV2 and J usage is TRBJ2-7, with D perhaps being TRBD1 or TRBD2 (5 bases each). The CDR3 is 13 residues long. Per the germline V gene, CDR1 is SNHLY and CDR2 is FYNNEI. Trimming shortened V by 9 bases and J by 2 bases, and 14 bases separated the two germline ends. CDR3 residues: CARGRGSPYEQYF. CDR3 sequence (DNA): TGTGCCAGGGGTCGGGGCAGCCCCTACGAGCAGTACTTC.

CDR3 bases: TGTGCCAGCAGCCAATCCAGGGCCCGTAATGAAAAACTGTTTTTT. It codes for CASSQSRARNEKLFF. The rearrangement links TRBV4-2 to TRBJ1-4; tentatively, D is TRBD1 (5 bases). V was clipped by 2 bases and J by 4 bases, with 11 bases between them. The CDR3 contains 15 residues. Germline assignment: CDR1 LGHNA and CDR2 YNFKEQ.

This chain connects TRBV30 to TRBJ2-7; D uncertain. Trimming shortened V by 2 bases and J by 4 bases, and 12 bases separated the two germline ends. Germline loops: CDR1 GTSNPN, CDR2 SVGIG (reference sequence). The CDR3 covers 13 residues. The chain's CDR3 is CAWSPLLGYEQYF. The DNA for the CDR3 is TGTGCCTGGAGTCCACTGTTGGGGTACGAGCAGTACTTC.

The chain employs TRBV15 and TRBJ2-7; tentative D call: TRBD1 (6 bases). The germline V and J ends were trimmed by 5 bases and 0 bases, with 11 bases remaining between them. The CDR3 consists of 14 residues. Germline values: CDR1 LNHNV, CDR2 YYDKDF (reference sequence). DNA for the CDR3: TGTGCCACCAGCCGGACAGCAAGCTCCTACGAGCAGTACTTC. This codes for CATSRTASSYEQYF.

This chain links TRBV5-6 with TRBJ2-1; possibly TRBD1 for D (6 bases). Germline V gene sequence: CDR1 SGHDT, CDR2 YYEEEE. Trimming stripped 7 bases from V and 2 bases from J, with 16 bases between. This CDR3 has 15 amino acids. The CDR3 sequence is CASSAAQGTYNEQFF. DNA of the CDR3: TGTGCCAGCTCCGCCGCCCAGGGGACCTACAATGAGCAGTTCTTC.

This clone showed up just a few times. The chain combines TRBV7-9 with TRBJ1-3; D is uncertain. The V end was cut by 10 bases, the J end by 0 bases, with 10 bases between. The CDR3 length is 13 residues. Germline-derived CDR1 and CDR2 are SEHNR and FQNEAQ (reference sequence). The chain's CDR3 is CATHGYSGNTIYF. The CDR3 DNA is TGTGCCACCCACGGGTACTCTGGAAACACCATATATTTT.

Concerning this clone: A far larger clone is off by one base, so a read error is likely. The genes are TRBV5-6 and TRBJ2-3; no clear D. Germline values: CDR1 SGHDT, CDR2 YYEEEE. The CDR3 runs 11 residues. The V gene lost 4 bases and the J gene lost 2 bases, with 2 bases spanning the gap. The CDR3 sequence: CASSLTDTQYF. The CDR3 bases are TGTGCCAGCAGCCTCACAGATACGCAGTATTTT.

The chain has TRBV11-2 and TRBJ1-1; no firm D call. Germline CDR1 and CDR2: SGHAT and FQNNGV. The ends were cut back, 1 base at V and 6 bases at J, with 9 bases in the middle. The CDR3 spans 13 residues. The chain's CDR3 is CASSLGGSAEAFF. The CDR3 bases are TGTGCCAGCAGCTTAGGGGGAAGCGCTGAAGCTTTCTTT.

The V and J genes are TRBV30 and TRBJ2-5, with D unclear. Trimming removed 1 base from V and 2 bases from J, with 14 bases in between. CDR1 and CDR2 from the germline V gene are GTSNPN and SVGIG (reference sequence). The CDR3 contains 15 residues. The CDR3 protein is CAWSAARTWQETQYF. The CDR3 DNA reads TGTGCCTGGAGTGCCGCTAGGACGTGGCAAGAGACCCAGTACTTC.

This clone was seen a single time. The rearrangement uses TRBV28 and TRBJ1-5; D remains ambiguous. The germline V gene has CDR1 MDHEN and CDR2 SYDVKM. V dropped 3 bases and J dropped 8 bases, with 20 bases sitting between them. This CDR3 contains 16 residues. As DNA, the CDR3 is TGTGCCAGCAGTTTTGGCGCCAGGATGGCCATGGAGCCCCAGCATTTT. Translated, it gives CASSFGARMAMEPQHF.

The CDR3 reads CASSLVGDRTDTQYF. CDR3 nucleotides: TGCGCCAGCAGCTTAGTCGGGGACCGCACAGATACGCAGTATTTT. The chain recombines TRBV5-1 with TRBJ2-3; D tentatively reads TRBD1 or TRBD2 (5 bases each). The CDR3 extends over 15 amino acids. Per germline, CDR1 SGHRS and CDR2 YFSETQ. V was shortened by 2 bases and J by 1 base, with 11 bases between the two germline ends.

This rearrangement joins TRBV7-9 to TRBJ2-5; D gene unclear. The V and J ends lost 4 bases and 9 bases respectively, with 12 bases between them. Germline V gene sequence: CDR1 SEHNR, CDR2 FQNEAQ (reference sequence). The CDR3 consists of 12 residues. The CDR3 loop reads CASSSLTWAQYF. The CDR3 region has the DNA TGTGCCAGCAGCTCTCTGACCTGGGCCCAGTACTTC. The full variable domain, with the rest looked up from reference TRBV7-9 and TRBJ2-5, is DTGVSQNPRHKITKRGQNVTFRCDPISEHNRLYWYRQTLGQGPEFLTYFQNEAQLEKSRLLSDRFSAERPKGSFSTLEIQRTEQGDSAMYLCASSSLTWAQYFGPGTRLLVL.

The chain carries TRBV6-1 and TRBJ2-7; D possibly uses TRBD1 or TRBD2 (5 bases each). V was clipped by 3 bases and J by 2 bases, with 20 bases between them. Germline V lookup: CDR1 MNHNS, CDR2 SASEGT. CDR3 length: 17 residues. The DNA for the CDR3 is TGTGCCAGCAGTGAGCCCCTCTCCGGGACGGTAACCTACGAGCAGTACTTC. Translating it yields CASSEPLSGTVTYEQYF.

The gene calls are TRBV5-6 and TRBJ2-6; D uncertain. The CDR3 is 16 residues long. Looked up from germline, CDR1 is SGHDT and CDR2 is YYEEEE. Trimming took 4 bases from V and 0 from J, leaving 11 bases between them. CDR3 DNA sequence: TGTGCCAGCAGCCTGGACCGTTCCTCTGGGGCCAACGTCCTGACTTTC. Translation gives CASSLDRSSGANVLTF. Full variable domain (remainder filled in from reference TRBV5-6 and TRBJ2-6): DAGVTQSPTHLIKTRGQQVTLRCSPKSGHDTVSWYQQALGQGPQFIFQYYEEEERQRGNFPDRFSGHQFPNYSSELNVNALLLGDSALYLCASSLDRSSGANVLTFGAGSRLTVL.

CDR3 sequence: CASSYRVAGAPNEQFF. The CDR3 DNA reads as TGTGCCAGCAGTTACCGTGTAGCGGGAGCCCCCAATGAGCAGTTCTTC. This rearrangement joins TRBV6-5 to TRBJ2-1; 9 bases align to TRBD2. Germline V CDR1 and CDR2: MNHEY, SVGAGI. J gave up 6 bases and V 2 bases, and 8 bases lay outside the gene matches. The CDR3 has 16 amino acids.

The rearrangement links TRBV9 to TRBJ2-3; 9 bases match TRBD2. Looked up from germline, CDR1 is SGDLS and CDR2 is YYNGEE. The trim removed 4 bases at V and 5 bases at J, leaving 11 bases unmatched. The CDR3 has 16 amino acids. The CDR3 protein is CASSKAGGPVGDTQYF. CDR3 bases: TGTGCCAGCAGCAAAGCGGGAGGACCTGTGGGAGATACGCAGTATTTT.

This clone has just a few counts. This chain connects TRBV11-3 to TRBJ1-4; D gene ambiguous. The V and J ends lost 5 bases and 6 bases respectively, with 13 bases between them. The CDR3 spans 14 residues. Per germline, CDR1 SGHNT and CDR2 YENEEA. Here the CDR3 reads CASSVPGLYEKLFF. The CDR3 bases are TGTGCCAGCAGCGTCCCGGGTCTCTATGAAAAACTGTTTTTT.

The chain carries TRBV7-2 and TRBJ1-2; D ambiguous. CDR3 length: 12 residues. The V end was cut by 7 bases, the J end by 4 bases, with 10 bases between. Germline CDR1 reads SGHTA; CDR2 reads FQGNSA. The CDR3 DNA follows: TGTGCCAGCACGGTTACGGGCTATGGCTACACCTTC. It codes for CASTVTGYGYTF.

Of note for this clone: Within the sample, other DNA sequences also encode this same CDR3. The genes are TRBV20-1 and TRBJ2-7; no definite D call. V dropped 2 bases and J dropped 4 bases, with 6 bases sitting between them. Germline CDR1 is DFQATT and CDR2 is SNEGSKA (reference sequence). The CDR3 contains 11 residues. CDR3 region: CSARSGYEQYF. CDR3 nucleotide sequence: TGCAGTGCTAGAAGTGGTTACGAGCAGTACTTC.

J is TRBJ1-2 and V is TRBV20-1; D uncertain. V was shortened by 5 bases and J by 4 bases, with 5 bases between the two germline ends. There are 10 residues in the CDR3. From germline, CDR1 is DFQATT and CDR2 SNEGSKA (reference sequence). The CDR3: CSAGIYGYTF. The CDR3 nucleotides are TGCAGTGCTGGGATCTATGGCTACACCTTC.

This rearrangement joins TRBV10-2 to TRBJ2-1, with 11 bases fitting TRBD2. This CDR3 has 16 residues. CDR1 is WSHSY and CDR2 is SAAADI in the germline V gene. V lost 2 bases to trimming and J lost 4 bases; unmatched junction nucleotides: 4. The CDR3 reads CASSETSGGAYNEQFF. CDR3 bases: TGCGCCAGCAGTGAGACTAGCGGGGGAGCTTACAATGAGCAGTTCTTC.

The V call is TRBV4-1, the J call TRBJ1-3; D is ambiguous. The V gene lost 2 bases and the J gene lost 0 bases, with 17 bases spanning the gap. Germline V gene data show CDR1 as MGHRA and CDR2 as YSYEKL. The CDR3 extends over 18 amino acids. In nucleotides, the CDR3 is TGCGCCAGCAGCCAAACCCTGACGACCGTTTTCTCTGGAAACACCATATATTTT. Translated: CASSQTLTTVFSGNTIYF.

The V gene is TRBV7-9, the J gene TRBJ1-1; tentatively, D is TRBD1 (5 bases). Germline values: CDR1 SEHNR, CDR2 FQNEAQ (reference sequence). Trimming took off 1 base at V and 1 base at J, with 16 bases between the two ends. The CDR3 loop spans 17 amino acids. Written as DNA, the CDR3 is TGTGCCAGCAGCTTAGATGTAGGGGCGGTTCCGAACACTGAAGCTTTCTTT. Amino acids: CASSLDVGAVPNTEAFF.

The chain combines TRBV28 with TRBJ2-1; TRBD2 might be the D (6 bases). The V end lost 5 bases, the J end lost 7 bases, and 18 bases lay between the germline ends. The CDR3 has 15 amino acids. In germline, CDR1 is MDHEN, CDR2 SYDVKM. CDR3 protein: CASSARDRAGNEQFF. The CDR3 DNA is TGTGCCAGCAGTGCTCGGGATCGCGCGGGAAATGAGCAGTTCTTC.